Listed below are T cell receptor beta chains from one sample, sequenced in a study of blood T cell repertoires in COVID-19. TCRdb keeps only in-frame clones here, not all; method: immunoSEQ multiplex PCR. The sample has approximately 300,000 clones, more than 90% seen once. The sequencing sample was made of PBMCs or T cells enriched from blood (not recorded which). The receptors stem from a woman in her thirties who had recovered from COVID-19. The CDR3 runs from the conserved cysteine through the conserved F or W.

v_call,j_call,cdr3_aa
TRBV20-1,TRBJ1-6,CSASHQGPSSYNSPLHF
TRBV6-2/TRBV6-3,TRBJ1-5,CASSWGVGNQPQHF
TRBV7-2,TRBJ2-7,CASSRTRVAGGASYEQYF
TRBV3-1/TRBV3-2,TRBJ2-7,CASSISGSHEQYF
TRBV19,TRBJ1-5,CASSIGGNNQPQHF
TRBV30,TRBJ1-3,CASDNRVGNTIYF
TRBV4-2,TRBJ1-1,CASSQRGHTNTEAFF
TRBV27,TRBJ1-4,CASSFRGGSEKLFF
TRBV6-5,TRBJ1-2,CASSYSTGAGGYTF
TRBV11-3,TRBJ2-3,CASSLRQGTDTQYF
TRBV12-5,TRBJ2-2,CASGLVRIAGATGELFF
TRBV19,TRBJ2-1,CASSMGAFSYNEQFF
TRBV30,TRBJ1-2,CAWRETGNYGYTF
TRBV7-9,TRBJ1-3,CASSYPGGNTIYF
TRBV7-6,TRBJ1-5,CASSLGGQPQHF
TRBV6-2/TRBV6-3,TRBJ2-7,CASSFTGIETYEQYF
TRBV6-5,TRBJ1-5,CASSYSGGPQHF
TRBV9,TRBJ2-1,CASSVATYNEQFF
TRBV4-1,TRBJ2-7,CASSQEWVAGRTYEQYF
TRBV9,TRBJ2-3,CASSPGTPLDTQYF
TRBV19,TRBJ1-3,CASSIANQGSAGNTIYF
TRBV19,TRBJ1-2,CASSMALSGLGYTF
TRBV7-6,TRBJ2-3,CASSLAGVSTDTQYF
TRBV18,TRBJ1-1,CASSPDRSNSPEAFF
TRBV19,TRBJ1-6,CASSSGTGVPLHF
TRBV29-1,TRBJ2-3,CSALKGDRVSDTQYF
TRBV28,TRBJ1-5,CASSPNWQPQHF
TRBV20-1,TRBJ2-5,CSASGDRGHLSMQETQYF
TRBV28,TRBJ2-6,CASRPRTGSGANVLTF
TRBV9,TRBJ2-1,CASSEGGGAGVFEQFF
TRBV5-1,TRBJ1-6,CASSTGQENSPLHF
TRBV28,TRBJ1-2,CASSFRGDYGYTF
TRBV5-5,TRBJ1-2,CASSLAYRVSQDYGYTF
TRBV5-6,TRBJ2-6,CASRVLGQPVYSGANVLTF
TRBV12-1,TRBJ1-5,CASSGDGQGDQPQHF
TRBV7-2,TRBJ1-1,CASSVFGGNTEAFF
TRBV7-3,TRBJ2-3,CASQQGLRTDTQYF
TRBV2,TRBJ1-5,CASSRWQGSYSNQPQHF
TRBV11-3,TRBJ2-7,CASSLGAGGAYEQYF
TRBV7-2,TRBJ1-5,CASSLTGGQPQHF
TRBV28,TRBJ2-7,CASPKDGDLGEQYF
TRBV27,TRBJ1-4,CASSRRQSNEKLFF
TRBV21-1,TRBJ1-3,CASSLPAGSGNTIYF
TRBV11-3,TRBJ1-1,CASSQSSGMGPRNTEAFF
TRBV9,TRBJ1-2,CASSDFDRVGGYTF